This T cell receptor beta chain came from a study of beta chain features in type 1 diabetes. The germline gives CDR1 SNHLY, CDR2 FYNNEI. V lost 7 bases, J lost 4 bases, and 13 bases lay in between. CDR3 size: 14 residues. This clone has just a few counts. Its target is unknown. Expressed TCRB transcripts were sequenced, since all the RNA that had been isolated was reverse transcribed. Libraries were prepared by immunoSEQ multiplex PCR; TCRdb keeps only in-frame clonotypes and omits some of them. The profile covers under 150,000 clones, with roughly 10% appearing a single time and approximately 0.7% taken by the ten largest. Whole-study findings and limits: Among all four CD4+ subsets, Type 1 diabetes patients had TCRB CDR3s that were moderately but significantly shorter.

The sequence came from a man under 40 with type 1 diabetes. What was sequenced was central memory CD4+ T cells from blood. The chain recombines TRBV2 with TRBJ2-2; a possible D gene is TRBD2 (6 bases). Written as DNA, the CDR3 is TGTGCCAGCAACTTGCGGGGTGGCACCGGGGAGCTGTTTTTT. It specifies CASNLRGGTGELFF.